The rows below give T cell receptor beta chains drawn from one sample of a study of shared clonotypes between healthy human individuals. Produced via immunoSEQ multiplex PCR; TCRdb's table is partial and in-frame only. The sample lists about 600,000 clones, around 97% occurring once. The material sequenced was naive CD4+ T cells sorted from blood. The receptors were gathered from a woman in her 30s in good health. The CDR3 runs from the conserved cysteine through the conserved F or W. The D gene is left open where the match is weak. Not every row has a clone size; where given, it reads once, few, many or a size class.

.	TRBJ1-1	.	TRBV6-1	TGTGCCAGCAGTGACGCGGGACTCCCCCGCACTGAAGCTTTCTTT	CASSDAGLPRTEAFF
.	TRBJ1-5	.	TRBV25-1	TGTGCCAGCAGTGGGACGATGGGGCCCCAGCATTTT	CASSGTMGPQHF
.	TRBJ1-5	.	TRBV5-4	TGTGCCAGGACAGATAAGGGGCAGGGAATCAATCAGCCCCAGCATTTT	CARTDKGQGINQPQHF
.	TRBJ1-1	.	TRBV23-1	TGCGCCAGCAGTCAATCGGGGCGGGATCACACTGAAGCTTTCTTT	CASSQSGRDHTEAFF
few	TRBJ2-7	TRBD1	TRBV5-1	TGCGCCAGCAGCCCGCGGGACAGGGGAAAGAACGAGCAGTACTTC	CASSPRDRGKNEQYF
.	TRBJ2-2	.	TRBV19	TGTGCCAGTAGTCTGTCGTTTGGGTGGGGGAACACCGGGGAGCTGTTTTTT	CASSLSFGWGNTGELFF
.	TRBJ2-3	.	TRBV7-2	TGTGCCAGCAGCCCCATCGGGGGGGACAGGGTTAAGGCAGATACGCAGTATTTT	CASSPIGGDRVKADTQYF
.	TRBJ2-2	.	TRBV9	TGTGCCAGCAGCGTAGGTTACAGGGATATCACCGGGGAGCTGTTTTTT	CASSVGYRDITGELFF
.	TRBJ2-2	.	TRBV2	TGTGCCAGCAGTGAAGAAGCTCCGAGGGCCGGGGAGCTGTTTTTT	CASSEEAPRAGELFF
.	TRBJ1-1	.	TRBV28	TGTGCCAGCAGTCTAAAGGGACGTCTGAACACTGAAGCTTTCTTT	CASSLKGRLNTEAFF
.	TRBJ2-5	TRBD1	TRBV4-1	TGCGCCAGCAGCCAAGAGGGACAGGGAGAGACCCAGTACTTC	CASSQEGQGETQYF
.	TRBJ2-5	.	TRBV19	TGTGCCAGTAGTATGGGGTTACGGGAGACCCAGTACTTC	CASSMGLRETQYF
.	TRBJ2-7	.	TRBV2	TGTGCCAGCAGCCAAAACGGGTACGAGCAGTACTTC	CASSQNGYEQYF